These T cell receptor beta chains were read from a single sample in a study of technical replicates of blood from several donors. Sequencing used immunoSEQ multiplex PCR; TCRdb keeps in-frame clones, though not all of them. The table lists tens of thousands of clones, around 94% of them singletons. Sequenced: T cells isolated from PBMCs. These receptors were obtained from a human donor in good health. The conserved cysteine and the conserved F or W are not part of the CDR3 here. The D gene is left open where the match is weak. A row's size may be missing; if present it is once, few, many or a size class.

>TRBV5-1|TRBJ2-5|TRBD1|.
ASSFSGGEETQY
>TRBV2|TRBJ2-7|TRBD2|.
ATLTGGGGYLYEQY
>TRBV2|TRBJ2-1|TRBD2|.
ASSGTSGLVVRQF
>TRBV9|TRBJ1-6|.|.
ASSVARGGSSGSLH
>TRBV7-2|TRBJ1-1|TRBD1|.
ASSLGQVNTEAF
>TRBV2|TRBJ1-2|TRBD1|.
MRKTGGYGYT
>TRBV5-6|TRBJ1-5|TRBD1|once
ASSLDGTGGGNQPQH
>TRBV5-1|TRBJ1-5|.|.
ASSLSGYSNQPQH
>TRBV14|TRBJ2-5|.|.
ASSRAYQETQY
>TRBV2|TRBJ1-2|.|.
ASTITGLNYGYT
>TRBV6-6|TRBJ2-1|TRBD2|.
ASSTAGVTYNEQF
>TRBV5-1|TRBJ2-1|.|.
ASSLSYSEQF
>TRBV28|TRBJ2-6|.|.
ASSYILLREGDSGANVLT
>TRBV28|TRBJ2-7|.|.
ASSPAKISPTYEQY
>TRBV19|TRBJ2-2|TRBD1|.
ASTPRDRLTGELF
>TRBV20-1|TRBJ1-2|.|.
SARADYGYT